These 17 T cell receptor beta chains came from one sample sequenced in a study of cytomegalovirus exposure and HLA in healthy donors. The primer mix had 60 Vbeta and 13 Jbeta primers. Clones were sequenced by immunoSEQ multiplex PCR, and TCRdb holds only the in-frame ones, with some missing. This sample carries 85,000 to 100,000 clones, 50% to 80% of them seen once, and the ten largest clones take 3.2%. Sequenced material: PBMCs. These receptors were taken from a man aged 55-75 years in good health and CMV-seronegative.

V and J are TRBV11-2 and TRBJ1-1, with no clear D. CDR3 length equals 14 residues. Germline V gives CDR1 SGHAT, CDR2 FQNNGV. The germline V and J ends were trimmed by 3 bases and 4 bases, with 12 bases remaining between them. CDR3 protein: CASSFAGRSTEAFF. In DNA form, the CDR3 reads TGTGCCAGCAGCTTTGCGGGAAGGAGCACTGAAGCTTTCTTT. Full variable domain (missing parts from reference TRBV11-2 and TRBJ1-1): EAGVAQSPRYKIIEKRQSVAFWCNPISGHATLYWYQQILGQGPKLLIQFQNNGVVDDSQLPKDRFSAERLKGVDSTLKIQPAKLEDSAVYLCASSFAGRSTEAFFGQGTRLTVV.

This clone has only one observation. One end of the junction fails to match germline, which may point to a read error. The sample carries other DNA sequences with the same CDR3. The V and J genes are TRBV10-3 and TRBJ1-2, with D possibly being TRBD1 (6 bases). This CDR3 has 17 amino acids. Germline assignment: CDR1 ENHRY and CDR2 SYGVKD. The CDR3 sequence: CAISESSGTLLYYGYTF. DNA of the CDR3: TGTGCCATCAGCGAGTCTTCCGGGACACTACTCTACTATGGCTACACCTTC.

This chain connects TRBV5-1 to TRBJ1-2; 12 bases map to TRBD1. V was pared by 4 bases and J by 3 bases, with 13 bases of the junction left unmatched. This CDR3 contains 18 residues. CDR1 is SGHRS, CDR2 YFSETQ, per germline. The CDR3 reads CASSGPRGTGGGDYGYTF. The DNA for the CDR3 is TGCGCCAGCAGCGGGCCGCGCGGGACAGGGGGCGGCGACTATGGCTACACCTTC.

This chain joins TRBV7-9 and TRBJ1-1; 7 nucleotides line up with TRBD1. CDR1 is SEHNR, CDR2 FQNEAQ, per germline (reference sequence). The CDR3 contains 15 residues. V shed 2 bases, J shed 1 base, and the junction held 4 bases outside the gene matches. The CDR3 DNA reads TGTGCCAGCAGCTTAAATCAGGGGGAGAACACTGAAGCTTTCTTT. Translated: CASSLNQGENTEAFF.

The CDR3, as DNA: TGTGCCAGCAGCAACCATTCTAGCGGCCCAAAAGGGGAGCAGTTCTTC. Its protein is CASSNHSSGPKGEQFF. The chain couples TRBV21-1 to TRBJ2-1; the table calls TRBD2, which could not be checked here. TRBV21-1 is noted as a pseudogene. The CDR3 is 16 residues long.

The chain carries TRBV7-9 and TRBJ2-3; D possibly corresponds to TRBD2 (5 bases). The V gene's germline CDR1 is SEHNR and CDR2 FQNEAQ (reference sequence). Trimming cost V 2 bases and J 5 bases, with 11 bases left between them. This CDR3 comprises 14 residues. CDR3 amino acids: CASSLTTGVDTQYF. The CDR3 nucleotides read TGTGCCAGCAGCTTAACCACCGGGGTAGATACGCAGTATTTT.

The CDR3 nucleotides are TGCGCCAGCAGCCCCTTCACAGATACGCAGTATTTT. Residues: CASSPFTDTQYF. The genes are TRBV4-1 and TRBJ2-3; D not certain. Germline V lookup: CDR1 MGHRA, CDR2 YSYEKL. V lost 4 bases, J lost 2 bases, and 4 bases lay in between. CDR3 length: 12 amino acids.

The V gene is TRBV19, the J gene TRBJ2-3; 13 nucleotides agree with TRBD2. Germline trimming cut 3 bases from V and 4 bases from J; bases unmatched to any gene: 4. The CDR3 is made up of 16 amino acids. CDR1 and CDR2 (germline): LNHDA, SQIVND (reference sequence). CDR3 DNA sequence: TGTGCCAGTAGTATCCCTACTAGCGGGGGGGCAGATACGCAGTATTTT. This gives the protein CASSIPTSGGADTQYF.

The gene calls are TRBV10-1 and TRBJ2-7; TRBD2 agrees at 7 bases. Germline V gene data show CDR1 as WNHNN and CDR2 as SYGVQD (reference sequence). The V gene end was trimmed by 2 bases and the J gene end by 6 bases; junction bases not matched to a gene: 10. CDR3 length equals 15 residues. The CDR3 DNA sequence: TGCGCCAGCAGTGAGGTCCGTAGCGGGCTTCGCGAGCAGTACTTC. As protein: CASSEVRSGLREQYF.

The genes are TRBV13 and TRBJ1-6, with D possibly matching TRBD1 (5 bases). The CDR3 runs to 13 residues. Germline lookup yields CDR1 PRHDT and CDR2 FYEKMQ (reference sequence). V was trimmed by 4 bases and J by 8 bases, leaving 9 bases between them. The CDR3 bases are TGTGCCAGCAGCTACGACAGATATTCACCCCTCCACTTT. It codes for CASSYDRYSPLHF.

The chain is built from TRBV28 and TRBJ2-7, with a weak D call TRBD1 (6 bases). This CDR3 has 13 amino acids. Trimming shortened V by 3 bases and J by 4 bases, and 10 bases separated the two germline ends. Per germline, CDR1 MDHEN and CDR2 SYDVKM. CDR3 loop: CASSFLQGYEQYF. The CDR3 coding sequence is TGTGCCAGCAGTTTCCTACAGGGTTACGAGCAGTACTTC.

This clone is medium-sized (0.01 to 0.1%) within its sample. This chain connects TRBV7-9 to TRBJ2-7; D is perhaps TRBD2 (5 bases). Germline V gene data show CDR1 as SEHNR and CDR2 as FQNEAQ (reference sequence). V lost 1 base and J 2 bases, leaving 6 bases between the germline ends. CDR3 length: 13 amino acids. The CDR3 loop reads CASSLGGTYEQYF. The CDR3 nucleotides read TGTGCCAGCAGCTTAGGAGGGACCTACGAGCAGTACTTC.

The chain is built from TRBV5-6 and TRBJ1-2; TRBD1 is a possible D gene (6 bases). The CDR3 totals 16 residues. Trimming shortened V by 0 bases and J by 4 bases, and 16 bases separated the two germline ends. Germline V gives CDR1 SGHDT, CDR2 YYEEEE. Here the CDR3 DNA reads TGTGCCAGCAGCTTGGCCGGACAGCCTAAGACCTATGGCTACACCTTC. Its translation is CASSLAGQPKTYGYTF.

This rearrangement joins TRBV28 to TRBJ1-2; TRBD1 agrees at 9 bases. The CDR3 is 14 residues long. V trimming: 4 bases; J trimming: 7 bases; junction bases outside the gene matches: 7. Germline CDR1 MDHEN, CDR2 SYDVKM. The CDR3 region has the DNA TGTGCCAGCAGTTCGGGACAGGGAACGGGTGGCTACACCTTC. This encodes CASSSGQGTGGYTF.

The rearrangement links TRBV7-6 to TRBJ2-3; TRBD2 aligns across 9 bases. V was clipped by 4 bases and J by 3 bases; unmatched bases: 5. In germline, CDR1 is SGHVS, CDR2 FNYEAQ. The CDR3 length is 15 residues. The CDR3 reads CASSSRLAETDTQYF. CDR3 nucleotides: TGTGCCAGCAGCTCCCGACTAGCGGAGACAGATACGCAGTATTTT.

This clone came up a few times. The V gene is TRBV5-4, the J gene TRBJ2-1; D is unresolved. The CDR3 has 13 amino acids. Germline-derived CDR1 and CDR2 are SGHNT and YYREEE (reference sequence). Between the trimmed V and J ends, which lost 6 bases and 5 bases, there was a span of 12 bases. CDR3: CASTGQEHNEQFF. The CDR3 DNA reads as TGTGCCAGCACTGGCCAGGAACACAATGAGCAGTTCTTC.

The genes are TRBV6-5 and TRBJ2-7, with 8 bases matching TRBD1. This CDR3 is built from 16 residues. The germline V gene has CDR1 MNHEY and CDR2 SVGAGI. With 4 bases clipped from V and 7 bases from J, the junction kept 15 bases outside the gene matches. Here the CDR3 reads CASSSQGQGRYGEQYF. The CDR3 DNA reads as TGTGCCAGCAGTTCCCAAGGACAGGGCCGGTATGGGGAGCAGTACTTC.